One sample yielded the 15 T cell receptor beta chains listed below, sequenced in a study of OX40 agonist ivuxolimab in advanced cancers. Clones were sequenced by immunoSEQ multiplex PCR, and TCRdb holds only the in-frame ones, with some missing. The table records over 55,000 clones, around 89% of them present only once. The material sequenced was CD4+ or CD8+ T cells sorted from blood, taken in a trial of the OX40 agonist ivuxolimab. The receptors stem from an adult with an advanced solid tumor such as melanoma, head and neck, liver or kidney cancer.

The chain is built from TRBV28 and TRBJ1-2; D gene uncertain. V dropped 5 bases and J dropped 3 bases, with 22 bases sitting between them. Germline CDR1 is MDHEN and CDR2 is SYDVKM. The CDR3 has 17 residues. CDR3 in amino acids: CASSANIATAPDYGYTF. CDR3 nucleotide sequence: TGTGCCAGCAGTGCCAACATCGCGACGGCCCCTGACTATGGCTACACCTTC.

The chain links TRBV30 to TRBJ2-5; tentatively, D is TRBD2 (6 bases). The germline V gene encodes CDR1 GTSNPN and CDR2 SVGIG (reference sequence). Trimming removed 2 bases at V and 5 bases at J, with 12 bases between. This CDR3 has 13 residues. The CDR3 protein is CAWSKGSGETQYF. The CDR3 DNA is TGTGCCTGGAGTAAGGGTAGCGGTGAGACCCAGTACTTC.

The chain carries TRBV27 and TRBJ2-1; D might be TRBD1 (6 bases). The CDR3 is made up of 16 amino acids. The ends were cut back, 6 bases at V and 2 bases at J, with 17 bases in the middle. Germline CDR1 is MNHEY and CDR2 is SMNVEV (reference sequence). In DNA form, the CDR3 reads TGTGCCAGCAGCGCTACTACCTCAGGGGCCTACAATGAGCAGTTCTTC. This sequence encodes CASSATTSGAYNEQFF.

The chain employs TRBV2 and TRBJ2-7; 8 bases align to TRBD2. Germline values: CDR1 SNHLY, CDR2 FYNNEI. The CDR3 sequence is 15 residues long. V shed 4 bases and J 2 bases; nucleotides not matched to a gene: 7. CDR3 amino acids: CASSGEAGGAYEQYF. The CDR3 bases are TGTGCCAGCAGTGGAGAGGCGGGGGGAGCCTACGAGCAGTACTTC.

This chain joins TRBV9 and TRBJ1-2; D unclear. The CDR3 runs to 13 residues. The germline V gene encodes CDR1 SGDLS and CDR2 YYNGEE. The V end lost 4 bases, the J end lost 8 bases, and 15 bases lay between the germline ends. The CDR3 DNA sequence: TGTGCCAGCAGCCCCAACGAATTCTACGGCTACACCTTC. This encodes CASSPNEFYGYTF.

V is TRBV6-4 and J is TRBJ2-1, with 16 bases identical to TRBD2. The CDR3 sequence is 19 residues long. Germline V gene data show CDR1 as MRHNA and CDR2 as SNTAGT. The V and J ends lost 6 bases and 0 bases, in that order; junction bases with no gene match: 8. The CDR3 spells CASSRQGLAGGFSYNEQFF. Written as DNA, the CDR3 is TGTGCCAGCAGCAGACAGGGACTAGCGGGAGGGTTCTCCTACAATGAGCAGTTCTTC.

This clone occurred a few times. V usage is TRBV20-1 and J usage is TRBJ1-1; D gene uncertain. The CDR3 spans 11 residues. The germline V gene has CDR1 DFQATT and CDR2 SNEGSKA (reference sequence). The CDR3 sequence: CSRQSVPEAFF. CDR3 DNA sequence: TGCAGCCGACAATCCGTGCCTGAAGCTTTCTTT.

The V gene is TRBV19, the J gene TRBJ2-1; TRBD1 matches at 9 bases. The CDR3 runs 14 residues. V was pared by 4 bases and J by 5 bases, with 3 bases of the junction left unmatched. CDR1 and CDR2 (germline): LNHDA, SQIVND (reference sequence). The chain's CDR3 is CASSTWDRDNEQFF. In DNA form, the CDR3 reads TGTGCCAGTAGTACCTGGGACAGGGACAATGAGCAGTTCTTC.

This sequence joins TRBV11-2 and TRBJ1-2; 7 nucleotides agree with TRBD1. The trim removed 7 bases at V and 8 bases at J, leaving 13 bases unmatched. Germline V gene lookup returns CDR1 SGHAT and CDR2 FQNNGV. The CDR3 has 14 residues. The CDR3, as DNA: TGTGCCAGCAATCCAGGGGGGGCAGGGCGCGGCTACACCTTC. It encodes CASNPGGAGRGYTF.

V usage is TRBV20-1 and J usage is TRBJ2-1; D remains ambiguous. V lost 3 bases and J 7 bases, leaving 4 bases between the germline ends. In germline, CDR1 is DFQATT, CDR2 SNEGSKA (reference sequence). There are 10 residues in the CDR3. CDR3 coding DNA: TGCAGTGCTAGTTCAAATGAGCAGTTCTTC. Its translation: CSASSNEQFF.

The table lists this clone with a count of one. This chain uses TRBV6-5 with TRBJ2-3; D gene ambiguous. The CDR3 spans 14 residues. With 2 bases removed from V and 3 bases from J, the gap between germline ends came to 9 bases. Germline CDR1 is MNHEY and CDR2 is SVGAGI. CDR3 DNA: TGTGCCAGCAGTTACGACCCGGCAACAGATACGCAGTATTTT. It yields the protein CASSYDPATDTQYF.

The chain carries TRBV14 and TRBJ1-2; D is undetermined. This CDR3 has 16 residues. V gave up 1 base and J gave up 6 bases, with 18 bases separating them. Germline V gene sequence: CDR1 SGHDN, CDR2 FVKESK. DNA for the CDR3: TGTGCCAGCAGCCAAGTGGGGTTCACCTCCGGAGATGGCTACACCTTC. The encoded protein is CASSQVGFTSGDGYTF.

V usage is TRBV2 and J usage is TRBJ1-6, with 8 positions matching TRBD1. Trimming cost V 7 bases and J 13 bases; bases outside gene matches: 12. The CDR3 is 14 residues long. Germline assignment: CDR1 SNHLY and CDR2 FYNNEI. CDR3 nucleotide sequence: TGTGCCAGCATCTTCGGACAGGGTATGGGCCCCCTCCACTTT. Translating gives CASIFGQGMGPLHF.

The V gene is TRBV6-5, the J gene TRBJ1-5, with D perhaps TRBD1 (6 bases). Germline assignment: CDR1 MNHEY and CDR2 SVGAGI. V was cut by 6 bases and J by 1 base, with 13 bases left in between. CDR3 length: 15 amino acids. The CDR3 DNA reads TGTGCCAGCAGCTCCGACAGGAGGAGCAATCAGCCCCAGCATTTT. It encodes CASSSDRRSNQPQHF.

This clone was found once. The chain joins TRBV5-1 to TRBJ2-7; D could derive from TRBD1 or TRBD2 (5 bases each). This CDR3 has 16 amino acids. From germline, CDR1 is SGHRS and CDR2 YFSETQ. Trimming pared 3 bases from V and 2 bases from J, leaving 18 bases between. CDR3 DNA: TGCGCCAGCAGCTGGGGCTGGGCGGGTGTTACCTACGAGCAGTACTTC. Translation gives CASSWGWAGVTYEQYF.